This T cell receptor beta chain is from a study of TIL therapy for anti-PD-1-resistant metastatic lung cancer. Whole-study context: A handful of tumors were EGFR-mutant and two were ALK-rearranged. General study points: Patients were highly selected, enriched for treatment-naive, never-smoker and oncogene-addicted cases.

Germline V gene lookup returns CDR1 MNHEY and CDR2 SVGAGI. This CDR3 spans 12 amino acids. After removal of 4 bases from V and 8 bases from J, the junction contained 3 bases not matched to a gene. The libraries were made with immunoSEQ v3. Each library reached 2 million or so read pairs, or roughly 4.5-6 million at deep level. Generated by immunoSEQ multiplex PCR, the TCRdb table keeps only in-frame clones and is missing some. Among more than 45,000 clones, roughly 91% were seen once, and the ten largest hold 2% to 3%. In regard to this clone: The antigen remains unidentified.

The time point is: pre-treatment sample, taken before nivolumab and TIL therapy. Enrollment ran from late 2017 to early 2020. The receptor comes from a person aged 25 to 85 with non-small cell lung cancer. The sequencing used blood, collected at baseline. The chain couples TRBV6-5 to TRBJ1-1; 8 positions match TRBD1. CDR3 residues: CASSSDRGEAFF. The CDR3 DNA follows: TGTGCCAGCAGTTCCGACAGGGGCGAAGCTTTCTTT.